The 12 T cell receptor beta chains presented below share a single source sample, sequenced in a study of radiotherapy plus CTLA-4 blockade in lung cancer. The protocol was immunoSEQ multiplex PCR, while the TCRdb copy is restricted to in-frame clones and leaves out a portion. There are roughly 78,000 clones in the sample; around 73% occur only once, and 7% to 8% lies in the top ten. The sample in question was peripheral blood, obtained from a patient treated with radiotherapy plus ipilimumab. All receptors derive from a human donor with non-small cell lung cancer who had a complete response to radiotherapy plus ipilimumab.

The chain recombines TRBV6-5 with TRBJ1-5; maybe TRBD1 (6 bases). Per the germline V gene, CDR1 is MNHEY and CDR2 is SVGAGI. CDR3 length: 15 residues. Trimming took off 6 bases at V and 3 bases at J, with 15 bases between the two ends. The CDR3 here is CASRHNRDNNQPQHF. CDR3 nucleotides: TGTGCCAGCAGACACAACCGGGACAACAATCAGCCCCAGCATTTT.

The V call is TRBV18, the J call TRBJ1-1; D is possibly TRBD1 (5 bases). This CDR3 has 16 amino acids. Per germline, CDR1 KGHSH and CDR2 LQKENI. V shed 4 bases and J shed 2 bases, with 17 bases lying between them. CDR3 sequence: CASSRTQRGSNTEAFF. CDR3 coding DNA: TGTGCCAGCTCACGGACCCAACGGGGCAGTAACACTGAAGCTTTCTTT.

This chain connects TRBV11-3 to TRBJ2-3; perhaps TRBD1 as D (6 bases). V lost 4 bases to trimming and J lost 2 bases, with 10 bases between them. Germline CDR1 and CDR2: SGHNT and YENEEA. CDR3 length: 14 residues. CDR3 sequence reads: CASSSGQITDTQYF. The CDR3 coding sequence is TGTGCCAGCAGCTCCGGACAGATCACAGATACGCAGTATTTT. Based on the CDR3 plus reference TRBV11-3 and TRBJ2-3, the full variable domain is EAGVVQSPRYKIIEKKQPVAFWCNPISGHNTLYWYLQNLGQGPELLIRYENEEAVDDSQLPKDRFSAERLKGVDSTLKIQPAELGDSAVYLCASSSGQITDTQYFGPGTRLTVL.

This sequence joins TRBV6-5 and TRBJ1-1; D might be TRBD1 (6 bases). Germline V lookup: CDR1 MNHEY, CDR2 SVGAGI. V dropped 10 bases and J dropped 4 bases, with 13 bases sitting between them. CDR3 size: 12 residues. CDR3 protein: CATRGGGTEAFF. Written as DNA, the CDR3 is TGTGCCACCAGGGGTGGAGGCACTGAAGCTTTCTTT.

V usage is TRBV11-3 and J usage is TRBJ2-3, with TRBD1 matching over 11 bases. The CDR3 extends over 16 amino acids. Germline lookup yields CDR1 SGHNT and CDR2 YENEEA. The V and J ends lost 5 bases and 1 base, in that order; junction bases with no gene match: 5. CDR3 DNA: TGTGCCAGCAGCCCCGGACAGGGGGCTGGCACAGATACGCAGTATTTT. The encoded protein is CASSPGQGAGTDTQYF.

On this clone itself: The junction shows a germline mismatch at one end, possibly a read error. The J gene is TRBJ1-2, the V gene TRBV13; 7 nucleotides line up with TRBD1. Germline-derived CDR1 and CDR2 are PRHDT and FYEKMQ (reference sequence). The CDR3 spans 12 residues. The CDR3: CASSRDRVLFGF. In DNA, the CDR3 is TGTGCCAGCAGCCGAGACAGGGTCCTATTTGGCTTC.

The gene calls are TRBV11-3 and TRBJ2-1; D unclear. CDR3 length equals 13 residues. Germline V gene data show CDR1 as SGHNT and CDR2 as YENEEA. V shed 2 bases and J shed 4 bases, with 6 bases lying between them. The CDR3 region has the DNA TGTGCCAGCAGCTTATCGGGTTACAATGAGCAGTTCTTC. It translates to CASSLSGYNEQFF.

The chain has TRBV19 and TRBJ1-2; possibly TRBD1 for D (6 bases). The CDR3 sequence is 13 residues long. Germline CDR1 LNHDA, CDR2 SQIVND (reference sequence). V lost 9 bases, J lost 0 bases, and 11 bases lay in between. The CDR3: CASRTDSNYGYTF. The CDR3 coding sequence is TGTGCCAGCAGGACAGACTCTAACTATGGCTACACCTTC.

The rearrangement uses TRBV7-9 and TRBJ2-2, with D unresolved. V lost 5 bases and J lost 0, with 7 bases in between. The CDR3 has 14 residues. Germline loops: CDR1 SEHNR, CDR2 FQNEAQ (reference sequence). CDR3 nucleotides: TGTGCCAGCAGCCGAAAGACGAACACCGGGGAGCTGTTTTTT. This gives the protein CASSRKTNTGELFF.

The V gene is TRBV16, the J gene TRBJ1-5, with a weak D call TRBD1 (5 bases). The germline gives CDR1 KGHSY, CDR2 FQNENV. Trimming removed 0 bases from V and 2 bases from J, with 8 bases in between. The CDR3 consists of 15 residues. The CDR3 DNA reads TGTGCCAGCAGCCAATCGGGGGGAGGCAATCAGCCCCAGCATTTT. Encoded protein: CASSQSGGGNQPQHF.

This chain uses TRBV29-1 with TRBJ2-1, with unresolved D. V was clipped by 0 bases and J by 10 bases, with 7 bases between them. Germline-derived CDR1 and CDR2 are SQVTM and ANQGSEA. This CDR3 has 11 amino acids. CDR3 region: CSVEDLGEQFF. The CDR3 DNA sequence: TGCAGCGTTGAAGATCTCGGGGAGCAGTTCTTC.

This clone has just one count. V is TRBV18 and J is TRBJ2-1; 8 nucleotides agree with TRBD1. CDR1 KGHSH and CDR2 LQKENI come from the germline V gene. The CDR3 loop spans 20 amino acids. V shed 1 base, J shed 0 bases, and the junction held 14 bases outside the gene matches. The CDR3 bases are TGTGCCAGCTCACCACGAGACAGGGGCGCCCTCCTCAGCTCCTACAATGAGCAGTTCTTC. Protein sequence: CASSPRDRGALLSSYNEQFF.